This T cell receptor (beta chain) stems from a study of blood T cells in healthy people across ages. About the research overall: In model experiments, template switching was able to capture about one barcoded beta molecule for every two T cells that were present.

Points from the study as a whole: From one million sequenced T cells, diversity estimates were lower bounds.

The J segment lost 0 bases and the V segment lost 6 bases, leaving 7 bases of the junction unmatched. The CDR3 runs to 16 residues. In germline, CDR1 is MDHEN, CDR2 SYDVKM. For the second PCR, which ran for roughly 7 to 11 cycles, a sample-barcoded 5' primer and a J-beta primer mix were used. Carrying 12 random nucleotides, a template-switch adaptor labeled each individual cDNA molecule. MiXCR was run by TCRdb on the 5' RACE reads, yielding one entry per CDR3 protein. There are just over 800,000 distinct CDR3 sequences in the sample; under 80% occur only once, and 25% to 35% lies in the top ten. About this clonotype: Its antigen is unidentified.

The specimen sequenced was blood. The genes are TRBV28 and TRBJ2-3, with 9 bases lining up with TRBD1. The receptor was derived from a man aged 25 to 40 in good health. CDR3 nucleotide sequence: TGTGCCAGCAGCCCCATAGGGACAGGGAGCACAGATACGCAGTATTTT. Translation gives CASSPIGTGSTDTQYF.